These T cell receptor beta chains were read from a single sample in a study of T cell responses to AZD1222 COVID-19 vaccine. Here immunoSEQ multiplex PCR was the method, and the copy in TCRdb shows in-frame clones only, minus some. The sample holds some 86,000 clones, approximately 90% seen once. Sequencing was performed on peripheral blood, taken 28 days after the second AZD1222 dose. The source is an adult who received the AZD1222 COVID-19 vaccine. The CDR3 runs from the conserved cysteine through the conserved F or W. D genes are given only for firm matches. The size entry is marked missing in some rows and otherwise reads once, few, many or a size class.

TGTGCCAGCAGCTTAGGGCAGGGCCACACTGAAGCTTTCTTT | CASSLGQGHTEAFF | few | TRBV7-6 | - | 14 | TRBJ1-1
TGCGCCAGCAGTGGCCCAGGATACTATAGCAATCAGCCCCAGCATTTT | CASSGPGYYSNQPQHF | few | TRBV10-2 | - | 16 | TRBJ1-5
TGTGCCAGCAGCTTAGAGCTGGGTTTTTCCTACAATGAGCAGTTCTTC | CASSLELGFSYNEQFF | - | TRBV11-2 | - | 16 | TRBJ2-1
TGTGCCAGCTCACCCCCTAGCATGGGAGAGACCCAGTACTTC | CASSPPSMGETQYF | - | TRBV18 | - | 14 | TRBJ2-5
TGTGCCAGCAGACTTTACAGGGAGGTTGGCTATGGCTACACCTTC | CASRLYREVGYGYTF | - | TRBV6-5 | - | 15 | TRBJ1-2
TGTGCCAGCAGCGGGAGGACAGGGGCGAACACTGAAGCTTTCTTT | CASSGRTGANTEAFF | once | TRBV9 | TRBD1 | 15 | TRBJ1-1
TGTGCCAGCAGCAAAGTCCACAGGGGGCGCGACTATGGCTACACCTTC | CASSKVHRGRDYGYTF | - | TRBV21-1 | - | 16 | TRBJ1-2
TGTGCCAGCAGCATCGGGGGGCATGGGGCCCAGCATTTT | CASSIGGHGAQHF | - | TRBV12-3/TRBV12-4 | - | 13 | TRBJ1-5
TGTGCCAGCAGCTTAGGGACAGGGCCCACACCCACAGATACGCAGTATTTT | CASSLGTGPTPTDTQYF | once | TRBV7-9 | TRBD1 | 17 | TRBJ2-3
TGTGCCATCAGTGGACAGGGGGCCGCAGATACGCAGTATTTT | CAISGQGAADTQYF | - | TRBV10-3 | TRBD1 | 14 | TRBJ2-3
TGTGCCATCAGTGATAAGTACCAAGAGACCCAGTACTTC | CAISDKYQETQYF | once | TRBV10-3 | - | 13 | TRBJ2-5
TGTGCCAGTCGGGGGGACAGGGCTGCTACTCAGCCCCAGCATTTT | CASRGDRAATQPQHF | few | TRBV28 | TRBD1 | 15 | TRBJ1-5
TGTGCCAGCAGCTTGATCCAGAACACTGAAGCTTTCTTT | CASSLIQNTEAFF | - | TRBV5-4 | - | 13 | TRBJ1-1
TGTGCCAGCAGTTACACAGACAGGAGGGGCTACACCTTC | CASSYTDRRGYTF | - | TRBV6-5 | - | 13 | TRBJ1-2
TGTGCCACCCAACAGGAGAATCAGCCCCAGCATTTT | CATQQENQPQHF | - | TRBV28 | - | 12 | TRBJ1-5
TGCGCCAGCAGCCAAGGAAGTGCTAGCGGGGGGTCCTACGAGCAGTACTTC | CASSQGSASGGSYEQYF | - | TRBV4-1 | TRBD2 | 17 | TRBJ2-7
TGTGCCAGCAGTTCGGACAGCTCAAATTCACCCCTCCACTTT | CASSSDSSNSPLHF | - | TRBV27 | - | 14 | TRBJ1-6
TGTGCCAGCAGTCGGACAGGCTCTGGAAACACCATATATTTT | CASSRTGSGNTIYF | once | TRBV6-5 | TRBD1 | 14 | TRBJ1-3
TGCGCCAGCAGCGAGGGACTAGCGGGGCCTACCGGGGAGCTGTTTTTT | CASSEGLAGPTGELFF | - | TRBV5-1 | TRBD2 | 16 | TRBJ2-2
TGTGCCAGCAGCGTCGGACTGAACACTGAAGCTTTCTTT | CASSVGLNTEAFF | - | TRBV11-3 | - | 13 | TRBJ1-1
TGTGCCAGCAGCTTAGAGTTGGCGTTCTCCTATAATTCACCCCTCCACTTT | CASSLELAFSYNSPLHF | few | TRBV7-9 | - | 17 | TRBJ1-6
TGTGCTAGTGGCAGGGAAGGAAACTATGGCTACACCTTC | CASGREGNYGYTF | - | TRBV12-5 | - | 13 | TRBJ1-2
TGTGCCAGCACCCTTCGGGGGGGCTCCCACACCTTC | CASTLRGGSHTF | - | TRBV3-1/TRBV3-2 | - | 12 | TRBJ1-2
TGTGCCACCAGAGCGGGACACCCGTCCGACCTGCAGTATTTT | CATRAGHPSDLQYF | - | TRBV15 | - | 14 | TRBJ2-3
TGTGCCAGCAGCTCCCCCAGGGGTCCCGTACAGGGGATGGCCCTCCACTTT | CASSSPRGPVQGMALHF | - | TRBV7-8 | TRBD1 | 17 | TRBJ1-6
TGTGCCAGCAGTTTTACCCTCCCTAGGGGCACAGATACGCAGTATTTT | CASSFTLPRGTDTQYF | - | TRBV27 | - | 16 | TRBJ2-3
TGTGCCAGCAGCTTTACAGGGGCAACTAATGAAAAACTGTTTTTT | CASSFTGATNEKLFF | - | TRBV7-2 | TRBD1 | 15 | TRBJ1-4
TGTGCCAGCAGCGCCGGACTAGCGGCCAATGAGCAGTTCTTC | CASSAGLAANEQFF | - | TRBV9 | TRBD2 | 14 | TRBJ2-1
TGTGCCAGCAGCTTATCTCCCTTTTCCTACGAGCAGTACTTC | CASSLSPFSYEQYF | - | TRBV13 | - | 14 | TRBJ2-7
TGTGCCAGCAGTGAATTGGCAGGGGCCGGGGCCAACGTCCTGACTTTC | CASSELAGAGANVLTF | - | TRBV6-1 | - | 16 | TRBJ2-6
TGTGCCAGCAGCCTGGGACAGCTTGCAACTAATGAAAAACTGTTTTTT | CASSLGQLATNEKLFF | - | TRBV3-1/TRBV3-2 | TRBD1 | 16 | TRBJ1-4
TGCAGCACTTGGGTTGGACAGGGAATGTTCAATGAGCAGTTCTTC | CSTWVGQGMFNEQFF | - | TRBV29-1 | TRBD1 | 15 | TRBJ2-1
TGTGCAGGGACAGGGGGGTTAAATTCACCCCTCCACTTT | CAGTGGLNSPLHF | - | TRBV28 | TRBD1 | 13 | TRBJ1-6
TGTGCCAGCAGTGGGACAGGGATTTCCCACTTGGGCGTCGAGCAGTACTTC | CASSGTGISHLGVEQYF | - | TRBV2 | TRBD1 | 17 | TRBJ2-7
TGCGCCAGCAGCTTGGAGACAAGGTCCGACGAGCAGTACTTC | CASSLETRSDEQYF | - | TRBV5-1 | - | 14 | TRBJ2-7
TGTGCCAGCAGCTTAACAGTTAACTATGGCTACACCTTC | CASSLTVNYGYTF | - | TRBV7-9 | - | 13 | TRBJ1-2
TGTGCCAGCAGCTTAGATGGGCCTAGCTCTGGAAACACCATATATTTT | CASSLDGPSSGNTIYF | once | TRBV7-2 | - | 16 | TRBJ1-3
TGTGCCAGCAGCTTATGGCCTAACACCGGGGAGCTGTTTTTT | CASSLWPNTGELFF | - | TRBV7-9 | - | 14 | TRBJ2-2
TGTGCCAGCAGCCACCCCCGGGGCGTGGGGGCGTACAATGAGCAGTTCTTC | CASSHPRGVGAYNEQFF | once | TRBV14 | - | 17 | TRBJ2-1
TGCGCCAGCAGCTCGGGCGACAGGGGGAATCAGCCCCAGCATTTT | CASSSGDRGNQPQHF | - | TRBV5-1 | TRBD1 | 15 | TRBJ1-5
TGTGCCAGCAGCTCCACGAGCGGGGGGTTTGAGCAGTTCTTC | CASSSTSGGFEQFF | - | TRBV3-1/TRBV3-2 | TRBD2 | 14 | TRBJ2-1
TGTGCCAGCAGCCGTGGGACAGGGGCAGGGGGAAACACCATATATTTT | CASSRGTGAGGNTIYF | - | TRBV5-5 | TRBD1 | 16 | TRBJ1-3